One and the same sample provided the 6 T cell receptor beta chains below, sequenced in a study of T cell responses to AZD1222 COVID-19 vaccine. Repertoires were generated with immunoSEQ multiplex PCR, while TCRdb's copy carries only in-frame clones and drops some. The data contain about 150,000 clones, 90% of them singletons. Sequenced here: peripheral blood, sampled 28 days after the second AZD1222 dose. The receptors derive from an adult who received the AZD1222 COVID-19 vaccine.

The chain couples TRBV28 to TRBJ1-3, with 7 bases identical to TRBD1. The germline V gene encodes CDR1 MDHEN and CDR2 SYDVKM. After removal of 5 bases from V and 2 bases from J, the junction contained 12 bases not matched to a gene. The CDR3 has 17 residues. The DNA of the CDR3 is TGTGCCAGCAGTCCCCATGGGTCAGGGGGAACTGGAAACACCATATATTTT. This codes for CASSPHGSGGTGNTIYF.

This chain joins TRBV9 and TRBJ1-5; D not resolved. Per germline, CDR1 SGDLS and CDR2 YYNGEE. This CDR3 is built from 15 residues. Trimming removed 0 bases at V and 4 bases at J, with 11 bases between. The CDR3 loop reads CASSVAGSRNQPQHF. Here the CDR3 DNA reads TGTGCCAGCAGCGTAGCGGGGTCACGTAATCAGCCCCAGCATTTT. The entire variable domain, with the rest obtained from reference TRBV9 and TRBJ1-5, is as follows: DSGVTQTPKHLITATGQRVTLRCSPRSGDLSVYWYQQSLDQGLQFLIQYYNGEERAKGNILERFSAQQFPDLHSELNLSSLELGDSALYFCASSVAGSRNQPQHFGDGTRLSIL.

This chain links TRBV3-1 (or the pseudogene TRBV3-2) with TRBJ2-3; D gene uncertain. The CDR3 has 11 amino acids. CDR1 is LGHDT and CDR2 is YNNKEL in the germline V gene (reference sequence). V was shortened by 3 bases and J by 6 bases, with 4 bases between the two germline ends. For the CDR3, the DNA is TGTGCCAGCAGCCAGTCGGATACGCAGTATTTT. Amino acid sequence: CASSQSDTQYF.

CDR3 in DNA: TGTGCCAGCAGGAGGGACCGAGCCGAGCAGTACTTC. Translation gives CASRRDRAEQYF. The chain employs TRBV6-5 and TRBJ2-7; D may correspond to TRBD1 or TRBD2 (5 bases each). V shed 6 bases and J shed 6 bases, with 12 bases lying between them. Germline V gives CDR1 MNHEY, CDR2 SVGAGI. The CDR3 has 12 amino acids.

The chain uses TRBV7-2 and TRBJ2-7; perhaps TRBD2 as D (5 bases). This CDR3 has 14 residues. V was pared by 0 bases and J by 3 bases, with 9 bases between. Germline CDR1 reads SGHTA; CDR2 reads FQGNSA. For the CDR3, the DNA is TGTGCCAGCAGCTTAGCGGGAGTAGTCTACGAGCAGTACTTC. This translates into CASSLAGVVYEQYF.

The gene calls are TRBV6-5 and TRBJ2-7, with TRBD1 matching 7 bases. CDR1 and CDR2 (germline): MNHEY, SVGAGI. This CDR3 has 15 amino acids. With 2 bases clipped from V and 4 bases from J, the junction kept 8 bases outside the gene matches. The CDR3 reads CASSYRDSGPYEQYF. In DNA form, the CDR3 reads TGTGCCAGCAGTTACAGGGACAGTGGGCCATACGAGCAGTACTTC.